A single sample is the source of the 23 T cell receptor beta chains below, sequenced in a study of shared clonotypes between healthy human individuals. TCRdb's copy holds only in-frame clones and misses some; the assay was immunoSEQ multiplex PCR. The sample carries 2 million to 2.5 million clones, about 92% recorded once. CD45RO negativity and positive selection for CCR7 defined naive CD8 cells, a population that excluded terminally differentiated effector memory CD45RA+ cells. Sequencing was carried out using naive CD8+ T cells from PBMCs. The receptors were gathered from a man aged 18-30 years in good health. Some clones in this sample may be carry-over from other donors' samples.

V gene TRBV27 combines with J gene TRBJ2-3, with unresolved D. Germline assignment: CDR1 MNHEY and CDR2 SMNVEV (reference sequence). The CDR3 has 14 residues. Trimming stripped 6 bases from V and 5 bases from J, with 15 bases between. CDR3 amino acids: CASSKLSSRDTQYF. The CDR3, as DNA: TGTGCCAGCAGCAAATTGTCCTCTCGAGATACGCAGTATTTT.

The chain employs TRBV7-6 and TRBJ2-3; TRBD2 matches at 11 bases. Germline CDR1 is SGHVS and CDR2 is FNYEAQ. The CDR3 length is 17 residues. Germline trimming cut 1 base from V and 6 bases from J; bases unmatched to any gene: 9. The CDR3 is CASSLEGPSGRRDTQYF. CDR3 DNA sequence: TGTGCCAGCAGCTTAGAGGGGCCTAGCGGGAGGAGGGATACGCAGTATTTT.

The table lists this clone with a count of one. V usage is TRBV6-5 and J usage is TRBJ2-7, with D unresolved. This CDR3 has 15 amino acids. The germline V and J ends were trimmed by 0 bases and 3 bases, with 12 bases remaining between them. Germline CDR1 MNHEY, CDR2 SVGAGI. CDR3 bases: TGTGCCAGCAGTTACTCGGGGAAGTGGGTCTACGAGCAGTACTTC. This translates into CASSYSGKWVYEQYF.

This rearrangement joins TRBV2 to TRBJ2-3; the D gene is possibly TRBD1 (6 bases). Germline loops: CDR1 SNHLY, CDR2 FYNNEI. The ends were cut back, 10 bases at V and 3 bases at J, with 17 bases in the middle. This CDR3 comprises 14 residues. CDR3 in DNA: TGTGCCATCCTAGACAGGACCATTACAGATACGCAGTATTTT. As protein: CAILDRTITDTQYF.

The rearrangement links TRBV11-3 to TRBJ2-3, with D possibly matching TRBD2 (5 bases). The CDR3 extends over 14 amino acids. CDR1 SGHNT and CDR2 YENEEA come from the germline V gene. The V end lost 2 bases, the J end lost 2 bases, and 8 bases lay between the germline ends. DNA for the CDR3: TGTGCCAGCAGCTTACGGGGTCTCACAGATACGCAGTATTTT. This codes for CASSLRGLTDTQYF.

The V and J genes are TRBV19 and TRBJ2-4; D uncertain. The germline V gene has CDR1 LNHDA and CDR2 SQIVND (reference sequence). V was clipped by 9 bases and J by 0 bases, with 18 bases between them. The CDR3 sequence is 16 residues long. The CDR3 nucleotides are TGTGCCAGCCCCCTAGTATGGGGTGCAGCCAAAAACATTCAGTACTTC. It translates to CASPLVWGAAKNIQYF.

With regard to this clone: Other DNA sequences in this specimen translate into the identical CDR3. The rearrangement joins TRBV4-1 to TRBJ2-1; 7 positions match TRBD2. J lost 4 bases, V lost 4 bases, and 7 bases had no gene match. This CDR3 comprises 15 residues. Germline V gene sequence: CDR1 MGHRA, CDR2 YSYEKL. Here the CDR3 DNA reads TGCGCCAGCAGCCGGGCTAGCGGTCTGTACAATGAGCAGTTCTTC. This sequence encodes CASSRASGLYNEQFF.

In its sample, this clone was seen a few times. V gene TRBV27 combines with J gene TRBJ1-5; D remains unclear. Germline lookup yields CDR1 MNHEY and CDR2 SMNVEV (reference sequence). The CDR3 has 13 amino acids. The V end lost 6 bases, the J end lost 1 base, and 7 bases lay between the germline ends. The CDR3 DNA reads as TGTGCCAGCAGCGGACGGAGCAATCAGCCCCAGCATTTT. Translated: CASSGRSNQPQHF.

The gene calls are TRBV11-2 and TRBJ2-7, with TRBD2 matching over 7 bases. Trimming removed 3 bases from V and 3 bases from J; junction bases left unmatched: 5. The CDR3 spans 14 residues. The V gene's germline CDR1 is SGHAT and CDR2 FQNNGV. The CDR3 protein is CASSFRGSGYEQYF. CDR3 DNA: TGTGCCAGCAGCTTCCGCGGGAGTGGCTACGAGCAGTACTTC.

In the case of this clone: This specimen includes other DNA sequences encoding the same CDR3. This rearrangement joins TRBV19 to TRBJ2-6, with D unresolved. Germline CDR1 LNHDA, CDR2 SQIVND (reference sequence). The CDR3 totals 14 residues. V was shortened by 1 base and J by 4 bases, with 5 bases between the two germline ends. The CDR3 sequence is CASSIGPGANVLTF. The DNA of the CDR3 is TGTGCCAGTAGTATAGGGCCGGGGGCCAACGTCCTGACTTTC.

The chain recombines TRBV4-3 with TRBJ2-5; D possibly uses TRBD1 or TRBD2 (6 bases each). CDR3 length: 13 amino acids. The ends were cut back, 1 base at V and 9 bases at J, with 12 bases in the middle. Germline V gene lookup returns CDR1 LGHNA and CDR2 YSLEER. The CDR3 spells CASSQGERGAQYF. The CDR3, as DNA: TGCGCCAGCAGCCAAGGGGAGAGGGGGGCCCAGTACTTC.

This clone was counted a single time. The chain has TRBV13 and TRBJ1-1, with 9 positions matching TRBD1. In germline, CDR1 is PRHDT, CDR2 FYEKMQ (reference sequence). CDR3 size: 12 residues. V shed 5 bases and J 8 bases; nucleotides not matched to a gene: 3. In DNA, the CDR3 is TGTGCCAGCAGCCTTGGGACAGGGGAAGCTTTCTTT. This sequence encodes CASSLGTGEAFF.

V usage is TRBV19 and J usage is TRBJ2-7; 7 bases align to TRBD1. Germline CDR1 is LNHDA and CDR2 is SQIVND (reference sequence). Trimming removed 0 bases from V and 3 bases from J; junction bases left unmatched: 5. The CDR3 runs 15 residues. The CDR3 nucleotides read TGTGCCAGTAGTATAGATGTGGGACAGCACTACGAGCAGTACTTC. Protein product: CASSIDVGQHYEQYF.

The chain has TRBV6-5 and TRBJ1-1; TRBD1 might be the D (5 bases). V shed 8 bases and J shed 1 base, with 11 bases lying between them. The germline gives CDR1 MNHEY, CDR2 SVGAGI. The CDR3 is 13 amino acids. In DNA form, the CDR3 reads TGTGCCAGCGGACACCAGAAGAACACTGAAGCTTTCTTT. The encoded protein is CASGHQKNTEAFF.

The genes are TRBV6-1 and TRBJ1-2; D may be TRBD1 (5 bases). This CDR3 has 15 amino acids. Per the germline V gene, CDR1 is MNHNS and CDR2 is SASEGT. The V end was cut by 2 bases, the J end by 0 bases, with 10 bases between. The CDR3: CASSEWGSANYGYTF. CDR3 coding DNA: TGTGCCAGCAGTGAATGGGGCAGTGCTAACTATGGCTACACCTTC.

The genes are TRBV4-1 and TRBJ2-1, with D uncertain. V lost 0 bases and J 4 bases, leaving 16 bases between the germline ends. The CDR3 covers 17 residues. The germline V gene has CDR1 MGHRA and CDR2 YSYEKL. CDR3 coding DNA: TGCGCCAGCAGCCAAGATCTAGGGCAGGTCCCTTACAATGAGCAGTTCTTC. Protein: CASSQDLGQVPYNEQFF.

This clone is a singleton in its sample. Within the sample, other DNA sequences also encode this same CDR3. V gene TRBV19 combines with J gene TRBJ2-5; D is perhaps TRBD1 (6 bases). The CDR3 is 15 amino acids. V gave up 2 bases and J gave up 0 bases, with 10 bases separating them. CDR1 is LNHDA and CDR2 is SQIVND in the germline V gene (reference sequence). CDR3 nucleotides: TGTGCCAGTAGTATACGGGACACCTACCAAGAGACCCAGTACTTC. This sequence encodes CASSIRDTYQETQYF.

V is TRBV7-9 and J is TRBJ2-7; the D gene is possibly TRBD1 (6 bases). Trimming stripped 10 bases from V and 2 bases from J, with 15 bases between. CDR3 size: 13 residues. Germline assignment: CDR1 SEHNR and CDR2 FQNEAQ (reference sequence). CDR3 in amino acids: CATHTGSAYEQYF. CDR3 in DNA: TGTGCCACCCACACAGGGTCAGCCTACGAGCAGTACTTC.

J is TRBJ2-3 and V is TRBV7-9; 8 bases match TRBD2. Germline assignment: CDR1 SEHNR and CDR2 FQNEAQ (reference sequence). The CDR3 runs to 17 residues. The ends lost 5 bases at V and 4 bases at J; junction bases unmatched: 14. The CDR3 region is CASSPRRTSIYSDTQYF. CDR3 bases: TGTGCCAGCAGCCCCCGAAGGACTAGCATATACTCAGATACGCAGTATTTT.

The chain uses TRBV29-1 and TRBJ1-1; D might be TRBD1 (6 bases). The CDR3 has 14 amino acids. CDR1 is SQVTM and CDR2 is ANQGSEA in the germline V gene. Trimming cost V 7 bases and J 2 bases, with 17 bases left between them. The CDR3 DNA reads TGCAGCGGGGGGCAGGGAGGGTATAACACTGAAGCTTTCTTT. The encoded protein is CSGGQGGYNTEAFF.

Only one count was recorded for this clone. This chain joins TRBV5-8 and TRBJ2-7; D is unclear. Germline loops: CDR1 SGHTS, CDR2 YDEGEE. Trimming left V 1 base short and J 3 bases short, with 14 bases between. The CDR3 spans 15 residues. CDR3 in amino acids: CASSLSFRTGYEQYF. CDR3 coding DNA: TGTGCCAGCAGCTTGTCTTTTAGGACCGGCTACGAGCAGTACTTC.

In its sample, this clone was seen once. V is TRBV9 and J is TRBJ2-1; 9 bases are a match to TRBD2. The CDR3 spans 17 residues. The germline V gene has CDR1 SGDLS and CDR2 YYNGEE. The ends lost 0 bases at V and 10 bases at J; junction bases unmatched: 14. Here the CDR3 DNA reads TGTGCCAGCAGCGTAGGAGTTGATAGCGGGAGATTCGGAGAGCAGTTCTTC. Translated: CASSVGVDSGRFGEQFF.

As DNA, the CDR3 is TGTGCCAGCAGCGTCACGAGGACAGGGAGCTACGAGCAGTACTTC. This codes for CASSVTRTGSYEQYF. This rearrangement joins TRBV13 to TRBJ2-7, with 8 bases matching TRBD1. CDR3 size: 15 residues. The V and J ends lost 5 bases and 3 bases, in that order; junction bases with no gene match: 9. Looked up from germline, CDR1 is PRHDT and CDR2 is FYEKMQ (reference sequence).